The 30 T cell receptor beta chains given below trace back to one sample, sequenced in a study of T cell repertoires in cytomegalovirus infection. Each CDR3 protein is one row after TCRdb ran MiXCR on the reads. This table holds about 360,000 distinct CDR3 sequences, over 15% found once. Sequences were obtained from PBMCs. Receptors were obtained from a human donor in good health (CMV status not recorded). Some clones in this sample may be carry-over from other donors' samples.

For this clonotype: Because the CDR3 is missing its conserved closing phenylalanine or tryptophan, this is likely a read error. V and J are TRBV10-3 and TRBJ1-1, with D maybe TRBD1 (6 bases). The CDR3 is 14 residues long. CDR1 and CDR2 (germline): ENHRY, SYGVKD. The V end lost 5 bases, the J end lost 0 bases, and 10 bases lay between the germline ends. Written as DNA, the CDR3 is TGTGCCATCAGTCCACAGGGAATGAACACTGAAGCTTTCGTT. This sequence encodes CAISPQGMNTEAFV.

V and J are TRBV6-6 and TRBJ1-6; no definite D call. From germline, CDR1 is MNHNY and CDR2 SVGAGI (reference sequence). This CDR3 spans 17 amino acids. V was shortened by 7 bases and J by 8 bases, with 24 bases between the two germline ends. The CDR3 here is CASTNLLPPREYSPLHF. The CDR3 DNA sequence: TGTGCCAGCACCAATCTCCTTCCCCCAAGGGAATATTCACCCCTCCACTTT.

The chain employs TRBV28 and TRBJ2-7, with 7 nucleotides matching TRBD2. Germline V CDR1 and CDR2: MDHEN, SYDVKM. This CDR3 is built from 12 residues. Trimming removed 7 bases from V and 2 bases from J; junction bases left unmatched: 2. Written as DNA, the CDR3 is TGTGCCAGCAAAGGACTAGCCTACGAGCAGTACTTC. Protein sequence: CASKGLAYEQYF.

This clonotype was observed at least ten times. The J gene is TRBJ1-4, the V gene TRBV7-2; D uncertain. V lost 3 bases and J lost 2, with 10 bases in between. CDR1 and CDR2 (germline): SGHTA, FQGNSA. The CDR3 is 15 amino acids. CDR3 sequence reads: CASSFGGSTNEKLFF. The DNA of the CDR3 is TGTGCCAGCAGCTTTGGTGGGTCGACTAATGAAAAACTGTTTTTT.

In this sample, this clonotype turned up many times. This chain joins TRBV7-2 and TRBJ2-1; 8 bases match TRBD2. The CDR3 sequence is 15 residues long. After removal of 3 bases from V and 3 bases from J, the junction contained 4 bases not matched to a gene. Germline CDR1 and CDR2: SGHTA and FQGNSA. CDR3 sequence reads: CASSFTSGYYNEQFF. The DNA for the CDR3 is TGTGCCAGCAGCTTCACTAGCGGATACTACAATGAGCAGTTCTTC.

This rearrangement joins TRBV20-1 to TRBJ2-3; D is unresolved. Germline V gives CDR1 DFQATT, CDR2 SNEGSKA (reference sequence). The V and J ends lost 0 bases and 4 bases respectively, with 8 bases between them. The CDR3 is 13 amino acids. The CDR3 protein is CSARDFRADTQYF. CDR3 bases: TGCAGTGCTAGAGATTTCCGGGCAGATACGCAGTATTTT.

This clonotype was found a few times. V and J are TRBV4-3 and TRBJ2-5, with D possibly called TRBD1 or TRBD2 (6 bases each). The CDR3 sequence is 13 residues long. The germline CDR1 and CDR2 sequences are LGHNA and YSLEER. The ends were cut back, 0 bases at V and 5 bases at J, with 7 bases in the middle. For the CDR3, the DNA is TGCGCCAGCAGCCAAGAAGGGGGGGAGACCCAGTACTTC. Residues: CASSQEGGETQYF.

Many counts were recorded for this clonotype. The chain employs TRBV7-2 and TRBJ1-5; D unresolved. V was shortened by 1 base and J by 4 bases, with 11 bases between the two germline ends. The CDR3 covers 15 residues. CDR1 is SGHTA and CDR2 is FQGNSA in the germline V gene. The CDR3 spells CASSLDPRGNQPQHF. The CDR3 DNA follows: TGTGCCAGCAGCTTAGATCCTCGAGGGAATCAGCCCCAGCATTTT.

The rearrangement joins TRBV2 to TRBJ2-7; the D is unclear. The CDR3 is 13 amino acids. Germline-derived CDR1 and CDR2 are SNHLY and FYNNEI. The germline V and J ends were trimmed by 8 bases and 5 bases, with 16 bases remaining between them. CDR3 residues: CASAPSGNDEQYF. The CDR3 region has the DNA TGTGCCAGCGCCCCGAGTGGCAATGACGAGCAGTACTTC.

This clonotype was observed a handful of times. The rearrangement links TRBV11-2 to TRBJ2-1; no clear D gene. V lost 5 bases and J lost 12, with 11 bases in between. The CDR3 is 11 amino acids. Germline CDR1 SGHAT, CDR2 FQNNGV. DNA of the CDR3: TGTGCCAGCAGCCCCTCCAGCGTGCAGTTCTTC. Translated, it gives CASSPSSVQFF.

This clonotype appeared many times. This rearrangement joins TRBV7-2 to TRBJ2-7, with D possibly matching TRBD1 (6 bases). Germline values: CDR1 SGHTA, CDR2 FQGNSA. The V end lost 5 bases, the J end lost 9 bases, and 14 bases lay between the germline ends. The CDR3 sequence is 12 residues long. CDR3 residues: CASSPTGFVQYF. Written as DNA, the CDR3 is TGTGCCAGCAGCCCAACAGGGTTCGTGCAGTACTTC.

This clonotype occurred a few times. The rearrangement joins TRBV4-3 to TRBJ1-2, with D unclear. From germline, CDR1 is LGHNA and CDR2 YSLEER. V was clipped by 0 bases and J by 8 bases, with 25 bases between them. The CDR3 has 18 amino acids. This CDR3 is CASSQDIEVSYSVGGYTF. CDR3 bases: TGCGCCAGCAGCCAAGATATAGAAGTATCGTATTCGGTGGGGGGCTACACCTTC.

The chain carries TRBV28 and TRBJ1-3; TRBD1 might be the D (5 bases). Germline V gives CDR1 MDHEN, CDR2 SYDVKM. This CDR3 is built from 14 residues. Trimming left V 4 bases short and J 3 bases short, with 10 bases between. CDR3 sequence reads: CASSSPGGGNTIYF. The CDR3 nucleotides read TGTGCCAGCAGTTCCCCGGGGGGTGGAAACACCATATATTTT. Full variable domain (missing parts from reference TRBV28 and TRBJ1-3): DVKVTQSSRYLVKRTGEKVFLECVQDMDHENMFWYRQDPGLGLRLIYFSYDVKMKEKGDIPEGYSVSREKKERFSLILESASTNQTSMYLCASSSPGGGNTIYFGEGSWLTVV.

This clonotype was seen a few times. CDR3 amino acids: CSAGTTSVGYEQYF. The CDR3 nucleotides read TGCAGTGCTGGAACAACTAGCGTCGGCTACGAGCAGTACTTC. The genes are TRBV20-1 and TRBJ2-7, with TRBD2 matching over 7 bases. V shed 5 bases, J shed 3 bases, and the junction held 10 bases outside the gene matches. The germline CDR1 and CDR2 sequences are DFQATT and SNEGSKA (reference sequence). The CDR3 totals 14 residues.

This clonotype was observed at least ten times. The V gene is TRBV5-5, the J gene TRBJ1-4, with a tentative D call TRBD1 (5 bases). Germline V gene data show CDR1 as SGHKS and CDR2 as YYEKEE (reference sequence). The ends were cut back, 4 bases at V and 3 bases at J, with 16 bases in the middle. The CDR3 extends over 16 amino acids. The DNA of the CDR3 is TGTGCCAGCAGCCCCGGCGAGGGGCTGGCTAATGAAAAACTGTTTTTT. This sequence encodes CASSPGEGLANEKLFF.

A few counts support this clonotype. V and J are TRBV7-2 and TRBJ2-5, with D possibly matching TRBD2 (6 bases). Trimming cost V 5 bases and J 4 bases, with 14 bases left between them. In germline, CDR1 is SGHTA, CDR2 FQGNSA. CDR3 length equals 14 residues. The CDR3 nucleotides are TGTGCCAGCAGCCCAAGCGGGTTTGGAGAGACCCAGTACTTC. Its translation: CASSPSGFGETQYF.

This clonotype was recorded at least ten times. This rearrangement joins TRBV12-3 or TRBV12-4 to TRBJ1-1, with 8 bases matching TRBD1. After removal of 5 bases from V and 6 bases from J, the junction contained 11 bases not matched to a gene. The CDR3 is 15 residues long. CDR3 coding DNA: TGTGCCAGCAGTGACGGACAGGGTCTCATCCCTGAAGCTTTCTTT. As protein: CASSDGQGLIPEAFF.

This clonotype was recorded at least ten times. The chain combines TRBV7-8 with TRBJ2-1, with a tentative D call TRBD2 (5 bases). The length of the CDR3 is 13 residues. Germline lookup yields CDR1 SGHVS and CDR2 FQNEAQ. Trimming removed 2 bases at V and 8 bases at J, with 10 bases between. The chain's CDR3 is CASSLRAGDEQFF. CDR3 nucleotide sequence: TGTGCCAGCAGCTTACGAGCCGGGGATGAGCAGTTCTTC.

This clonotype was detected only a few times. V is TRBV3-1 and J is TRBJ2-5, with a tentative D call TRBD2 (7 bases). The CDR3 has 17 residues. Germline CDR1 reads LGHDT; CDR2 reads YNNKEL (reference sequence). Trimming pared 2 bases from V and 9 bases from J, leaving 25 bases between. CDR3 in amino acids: CASSQPPGAGAHPPQYF. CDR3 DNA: TGTGCCAGCAGCCAACCCCCCGGGGCGGGGGCCCACCCCCCCCAGTACTTC.

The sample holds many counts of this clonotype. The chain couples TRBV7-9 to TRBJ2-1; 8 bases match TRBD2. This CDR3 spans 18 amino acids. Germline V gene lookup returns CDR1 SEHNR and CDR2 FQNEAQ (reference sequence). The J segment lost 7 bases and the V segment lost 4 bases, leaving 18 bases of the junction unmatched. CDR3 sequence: CASSSSLWRAGVSNEQFF. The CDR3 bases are TGTGCCAGCAGCTCCAGCCTTTGGAGAGCGGGAGTTAGTAATGAGCAGTTCTTC.

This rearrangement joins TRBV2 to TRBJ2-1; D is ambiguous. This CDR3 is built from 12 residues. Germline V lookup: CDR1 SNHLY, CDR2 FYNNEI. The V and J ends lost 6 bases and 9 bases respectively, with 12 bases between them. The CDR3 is CASSIPPAEQFF. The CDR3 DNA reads TGTGCCAGCAGCATACCTCCCGCTGAGCAGTTCTTC.

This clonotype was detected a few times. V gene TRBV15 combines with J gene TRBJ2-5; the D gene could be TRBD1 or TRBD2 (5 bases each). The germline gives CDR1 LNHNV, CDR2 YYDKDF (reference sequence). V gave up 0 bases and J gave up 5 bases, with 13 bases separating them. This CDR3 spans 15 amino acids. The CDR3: CATSRDPRGGETQYF. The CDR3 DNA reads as TGTGCCACCAGCAGAGACCCCCGGGGCGGGGAGACCCAGTACTTC.

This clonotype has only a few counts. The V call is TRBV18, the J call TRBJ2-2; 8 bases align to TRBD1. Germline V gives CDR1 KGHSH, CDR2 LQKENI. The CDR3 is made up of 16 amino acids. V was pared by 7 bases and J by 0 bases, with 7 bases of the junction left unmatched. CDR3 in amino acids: CASLIRQGSNTGELFF. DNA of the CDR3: TGTGCCAGCTTGATCCGACAGGGGTCGAACACCGGGGAGCTGTTTTTT.

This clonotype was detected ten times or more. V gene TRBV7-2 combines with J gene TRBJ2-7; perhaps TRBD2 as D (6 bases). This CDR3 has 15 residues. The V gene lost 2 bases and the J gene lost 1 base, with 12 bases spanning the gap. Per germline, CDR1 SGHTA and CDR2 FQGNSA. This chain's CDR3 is CASSLTAAGSYEQYF. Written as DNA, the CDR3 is TGTGCCAGCAGCTTAACGGCCGCGGGGTCCTACGAGCAGTACTTC.

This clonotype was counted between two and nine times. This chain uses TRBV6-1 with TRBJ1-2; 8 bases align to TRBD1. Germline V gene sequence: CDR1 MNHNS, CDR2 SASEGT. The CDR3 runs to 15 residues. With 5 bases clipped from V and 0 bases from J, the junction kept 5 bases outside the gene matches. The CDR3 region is CASSLTGEANYGYTF. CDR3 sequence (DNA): TGTGCCAGCAGTCTGACAGGGGAAGCTAACTATGGCTACACCTTC.

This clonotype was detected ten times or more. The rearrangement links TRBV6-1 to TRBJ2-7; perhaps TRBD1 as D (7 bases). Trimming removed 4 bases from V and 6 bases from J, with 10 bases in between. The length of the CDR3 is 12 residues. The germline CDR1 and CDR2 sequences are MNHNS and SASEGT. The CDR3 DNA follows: TGTGCCAGCAGTGGACAGGGAGGCGAGCAGTACTTC. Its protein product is CASSGQGGEQYF.

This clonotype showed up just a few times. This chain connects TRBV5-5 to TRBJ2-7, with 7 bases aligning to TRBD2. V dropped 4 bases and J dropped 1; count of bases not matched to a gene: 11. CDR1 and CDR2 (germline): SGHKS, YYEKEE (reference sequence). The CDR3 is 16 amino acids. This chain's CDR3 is CASSESWLADSYEQYF. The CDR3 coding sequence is TGTGCCAGCAGCGAGAGTTGGCTAGCGGATTCCTACGAGCAGTACTTC.

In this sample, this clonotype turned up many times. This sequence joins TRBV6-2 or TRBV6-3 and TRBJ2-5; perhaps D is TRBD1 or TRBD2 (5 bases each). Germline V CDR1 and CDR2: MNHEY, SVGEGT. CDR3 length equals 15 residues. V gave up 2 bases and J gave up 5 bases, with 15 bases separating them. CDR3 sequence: CASSYPLGGPETQYF. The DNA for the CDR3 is TGTGCCAGCAGTTACCCACTTGGGGGTCCCGAGACCCAGTACTTC.

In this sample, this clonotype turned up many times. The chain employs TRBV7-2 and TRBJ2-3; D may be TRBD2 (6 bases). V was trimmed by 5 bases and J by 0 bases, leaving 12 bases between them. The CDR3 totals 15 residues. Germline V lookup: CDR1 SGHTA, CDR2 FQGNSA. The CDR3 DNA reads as TGTGCCAGCAGCCCGTGGGGGGACAGCACAGATACGCAGTATTTT. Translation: CASSPWGDSTDTQYF.

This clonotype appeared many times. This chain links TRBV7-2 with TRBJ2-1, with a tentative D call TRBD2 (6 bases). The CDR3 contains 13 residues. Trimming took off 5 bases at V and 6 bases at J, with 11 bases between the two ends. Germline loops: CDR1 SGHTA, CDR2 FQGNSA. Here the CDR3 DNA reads TGTGCCAGCAGCCTCCGGCGGGGCAATGAGCAGTTCTTC. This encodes CASSLRRGNEQFF.